A selection of T cell receptor beta chains follows, all from one sample in a study of cytomegalovirus exposure and HLA in healthy donors. Profiling relied on immunoSEQ multiplex PCR, and the TCRdb table lists in-frame clones only, not all of them. This sample carries some 180,000 clones, around three quarters of them seen once, and the ten largest clones take about 1.9%. Material: PBMCs. The receptors derive from a woman under 40 in good health and CMV-seronegative. CDR3s include the opening cysteine and the closing phenylalanine or tryptophan. Fields, in order: V gene, J gene, D gene, clone size, CDR3 protein, CDR3 DNA. The D gene is left open where the match is weak. Part of the rows lack a size; the others show once, few, many or a class for expanded clones.

>TRBV5-4|TRBJ2-3|TRBD2|NA
CASSQLTSGDGTDTQYF
TGTGCCAGCAGCCAACTTACTAGCGGGGACGGCACAGATACGCAGTATTTT
>TRBV27|TRBJ1-1|NA|once
CASSFLDKSGTEAFF
TGTGCCAGCAGTTTCCTAGATAAGTCGGGCACTGAAGCTTTCTTT
>TRBV7-3|TRBJ2-7|TRBD1|NA
CASSWDRGRNEQYF
TGTGCCAGCAGCTGGGACAGGGGCAGGAACGAGCAGTACTTC
>TRBV5-1|TRBJ2-2|TRBD2|NA
CASSLGPAGGNTGELFF
TGCGCCAGCAGCTTGGGCCCAGCGGGGGGGAACACCGGGGAGCTGTTTTTT
>TRBV15|TRBJ2-7|NA|NA
CATSRDPGRSSYEQYF
TGTGCCACCAGCAGAGATCCCGGAAGGAGCTCCTACGAGCAGTACTTC
>TRBV19|TRBJ1-5|NA|few
CASSRTPGEINQPQHF
TGTGCCAGTAGTAGAACCCCAGGGGAGATCAATCAGCCCCAGCATTTT
>TRBV6-1|TRBJ2-3|NA|NA
CAGASSTYSTDTQYF
TGTGCTGGGGCGAGTAGCACCTATAGCACAGATACGCAGTATTTT
>TRBV6-9|TRBJ1-6|NA|NA
CARGLLNSPLHF
TGTGCCAGGGGCCTCTTAAATTCACCCCTCCACTTT
>TRBV29-1|TRBJ1-5|TRBD1|few
CSVQGGGQPQHF
TGCAGCGTGCAGGGGGGAGGTCAGCCCCAGCATTTT
>TRBV27|TRBJ1-1|TRBD1|NA
CASSFGDRDYTEAFF
TGTGCCAGCAGTTTTGGGGACAGAGACTACACTGAAGCTTTCTTT
>TRBV7-2|TRBJ2-3|NA|once
CASSFEVRDTQYF
TGTGCCAGCAGCTTTGAAGTGCGTGATACGCAGTATTTT
>TRBV7-9|TRBJ2-7|NA|NA
CASSVPGSYEQYF
TGTGCCAGCAGCGTCCCGGGATCCTACGAGCAGTACTTC
>TRBV30|TRBJ1-2|NA|NA
CAWSVPQRTNYGYTF
TGTGCCTGGAGTGTACCCCAGAGGACTAACTATGGCTACACCTTC
>TRBV5-1|TRBJ2-7|TRBD1|NA
CASSTTGGSYEQYF
TGCGCCAGCAGCACGACAGGGGGAAGCTACGAGCAGTACTTC
>TRBV15|TRBJ2-3|NA|NA
CATSAGERPTDTQYF
TGTGCCACCTCGGCCGGGGAGCGGCCTACAGATACGCAGTATTTT
>TRBV9|TRBJ2-7|NA|NA
CASSRTLGAGYEQYF
TGTGCCAGCAGTCGTACTCTGGGGGCCGGCTACGAGCAGTACTTC
>TRBV29-1|TRBJ1-2|TRBD1|few
CSVARGFLGLAGYPF
TGCAGCGTTGCCAGGGGGTTTTTGGGGTTGGCTGGCTACCCCTTC
>TRBV10-3|TRBJ2-1|NA|NA
CAIARVPNEQFF
TGTGCCATCGCCAGGGTTCCCAATGAGCAGTTCTTC
>TRBV7-8|TRBJ2-7|TRBD2|NA
CASSSRGGSYEQYF
TGTGCCAGCAGCTCGCGCGGGGGGTCCTACGAGCAGTACTTC
>TRBV7-8|TRBJ2-2|TRBD2|NA
CASSSLLAGGVGELFF
TGTGCCAGCAGCTCCTTACTAGCGGGGGGGGTCGGGGAGCTGTTTTTT
>TRBV6-1|TRBJ1-5|NA|NA
CASSERPPQGRYNQPQHF
TGTGCCAGCAGTGAAAGGCCTCCCCAGGGTAGGTACAATCAGCCCCAGCATTTT
>TRBV5-6|TRBJ1-1|TRBD1|few
CASSRTGGNTEAFF
TGTGCCAGCAGTCGTACAGGGGGGAACACTGAAGCTTTCTTT
>TRBV6-5|TRBJ2-7|NA|NA
CASGSINSYEQYF
TGTGCCAGCGGCTCGATAAACTCCTACGAGCAGTACTTC
>TRBV19|TRBJ1-1|NA|NA
CASSIDWDKNTEAFF
TGTGCCAGTAGTATAGATTGGGACAAGAACACTGAAGCTTTCTTT
>TRBV5-1|TRBJ2-3|NA|NA
CASSLEGRSTDTQYF
TGCGCCAGCAGCTTGGAGGGGCGAAGCACAGATACGCAGTATTTT
>TRBV10-3|TRBJ1-2|TRBD1|NA
CAIRDRQGGFANYGYTF
TGTGCCATCAGAGATCGACAGGGGGGTTTTGCTAACTATGGCTACACCTTC
>TRBV30|TRBJ2-7|TRBD1|NA
CAWSVSPFFGQGLYYEQYF
TGTGCCTGGAGTGTAAGCCCTTTTTTTGGACAGGGTCTTTACTACGAGCAGTACTTC
>TRBV10-3|TRBJ2-3|TRBD2|NA
CAISGQTSGGPLDTQYF
TGTGCCATCAGTGGACAGACTAGCGGGGGGCCACTCGATACGCAGTATTTT
>TRBV6-5|TRBJ2-3|NA|NA
CASSSTASTDTQYF
TGTGCCAGCAGTTCGACAGCTAGCACAGATACGCAGTATTTT
>TRBV5-6|TRBJ2-5|TRBD2|NA
CASSLGRTSPDDQYF
TGTGCCAGCAGCTTGGGTCGGACTAGCCCGGACGACCAGTACTTC
>TRBV29-1|TRBJ2-3|TRBD2|NA
CSVIAGGSTDTQYF
TGCAGCGTTATAGCGGGGGGAAGCACAGATACGCAGTATTTT
>TRBV2|TRBJ1-2|NA|few
CASGRGEGRGYTF
TGTGCCAGCGGTCGAGGGGAGGGAAGGGGCTACACCTTC
>TRBV7-2|TRBJ1-2|NA|NA
CASSTALNYGYTF
TGTGCCAGCAGCACCGCCCTAAACTATGGCTACACCTTC
>TRBV5-1|TRBJ2-7|TRBD2|NA
CASSLATSGVSYEQYF
TGCGCCAGCAGCTTGGCCACCAGCGGGGTCTCCTACGAGCAGTACTTC
>TRBV27|TRBJ2-5|TRBD2|NA
CASSLGAGGAQETQYF
TGTGCCAGCAGTTTAGGAGCGGGGGGGGCACAAGAGACCCAGTACTTC
>TRBV6-1|TRBJ1-1|TRBD1|NA
CASSGRTGHTEAFF
TGTGCCAGCAGTGGCCGGACAGGGCATACTGAAGCTTTCTTT
>TRBV4-1|TRBJ2-1|TRBD2|NA
CASSQGERGGLNEQFF
TGCGCCAGCAGCCAAGGGGAGCGGGGGGGCCTGAATGAGCAGTTCTTC
>TRBV11-2|TRBJ1-1|NA|NA
CASSLDRRGGTEAFF
TGTGCCAGCAGCTTAGATCGACGGGGGGGGACTGAAGCTTTCTTT
>TRBV5-4|TRBJ2-7|TRBD1|NA
CASSAAGTGVEQYF
TGTGCCAGCAGCGCGGCCGGGACAGGGGTCGAGCAGTACTTC